This T cell receptor (beta chain) appears in the sequencing data of a study of CD8 T cells in ankylosing spondylitis. Study findings and constraints: Disease-linked clones were found to be CD8+ and relatively rare in peripheral blood. Disease-linked clones were reportedly significantly enriched in matched ankylosing spondylitis synovial fluid.

To note about this clonotype: Its antigen is currently unknown.

MiXCR, run by TCRdb on the 5' RACE reads, gives a single entry per CDR3 protein. The repertoire includes approximately 7,300 distinct CDR3 sequences, roughly 8.7% of them detected once, and 20% to 25% sits in the top ten. CDR1 is SGDLS and CDR2 is YYNGEE in the germline V gene. Trimming took 3 bases from V and 5 from J; bases not matched to a gene: 5. This CDR3 has 14 residues. The source of this sequence is a male donor with ankylosing spondylitis or in good health (not recorded which). The rearrangement joins TRBV9 to TRBJ2-1, with 7 bases matching TRBD1. The sample taken for sequencing was blood, either unsorted or a sorted T cell fraction (not recorded which). The CDR3 is CASSGGGSDNEQFF. Written as DNA, the CDR3 is TGTGCCAGCAGCGGAGGGGGCTCTGACAATGAGCAGTTCTTC.